This T cell receptor (beta chain) was identified during a study of blood T cell repertoires in COVID-19 (dated by TCRdb to the early 2020s). Context from the whole study: Samples from collaborators originated in the United States, Italy and Spain and spanned both the acute and convalescent phases of COVID-19. The prospective study material was composed of cDNA or gDNA derived from T cells, B-cell-depleted T cells, or PBMCs. Deeply sampled blood TCRbeta repertoires from subjects exposed to, actively infected with, or recovered from COVID-19 were included in the dataset. A freely available public database, intended as a resource for researchers studying the immune response to SARS-CoV-2, is where the repertoires were released. Samples were obtained from the ongoing ImmuneRACE study (first 160 participants) and from 950 to 1,500 subjects provided by 6 global collaborators. The sample metadata nearly always contained a de-identified subject ID, COVID-19 status, age in years and sex. Where available, HLA class I and class II types were taken from metadata supplied by the sample provider and were not determined by assay-based typing.

The immunoSEQ Assay, a bias-controlled multiplex PCR, was used to amplify TCRbeta CDR3 regions from genomic DNA. The source study handled its data this way. Within the assay, amplification of reference gene primers was used to estimate how many nucleated cells each sample contained. To quantify the absolute abundance of each unique TCRbeta CDR3 rearrangement, sequence reads were collapsed and filtered. For each sample, productive Simpson clonality was calculated as the square root of Simpson's diversity index over productive rearrangements. Held by TCRdb, this immuneACCESS table contains in-frame sequences only and omits some clones. Under half of the omission traces to an unresolved V gene where checked; the cause of the rest is unknown. The V and J calls and clone size come from that table; D and trimming were worked out from the DNA. The sample table contains roughly 280,000 clones; only one count was recorded for roughly 80% of them. The ten largest clones capture 4.2% of the sample.

Points the paper makes about the study in general: How much clinical and demographic metadata was included differed by source and by participant, and the metadata was provided uncurated.

There are 15 amino acids in the CDR3, from cysteine to phenylalanine inclusive. CDR3 DNA is the only sequence kept; it has 45 bases, read in frame from the first base. V drops 8 bases and J drops 1 base, leaving 14 bases in between. CDR1 and CDR2 were assigned from the germline V gene as MNHEY and SVGAGI. For this clone: What antigen it recognizes has not been identified. The input lacks base qualities; no much larger clone sits a single base away.

Each collaborating institution followed its own protocols to collect whole blood in K2EDTA tubes. For TCRbeta analysis, collaborators shipped samples in one of three forms: frozen whole blood, isolated PBMCs, or DNA extracted from either of those sample types. This receptor was identified in a man in his sixties with acute or convalescent COVID-19. The sequenced material came from peripheral blood. The chain links TRBV6-5 with TRBJ2-2, with a tentative D gene TRBD2 over 6 matching bases. The nucleotide sequence reads TGTGCCAGCCACCGGCGGGGATTGAACACCGGGGAGCTGTTTTTT. This yields the protein CASHRRGLNTGELFF.